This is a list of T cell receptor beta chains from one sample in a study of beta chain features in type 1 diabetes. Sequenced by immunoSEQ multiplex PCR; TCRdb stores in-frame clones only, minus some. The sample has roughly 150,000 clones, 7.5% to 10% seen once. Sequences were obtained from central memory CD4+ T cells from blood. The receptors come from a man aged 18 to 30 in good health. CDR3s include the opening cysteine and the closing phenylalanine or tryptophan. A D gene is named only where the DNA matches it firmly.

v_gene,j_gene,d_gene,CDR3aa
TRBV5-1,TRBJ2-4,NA,CASSYSGLAKNIQYF
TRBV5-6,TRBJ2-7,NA,CASSSRYEQYF
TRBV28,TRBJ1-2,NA,CASSSNPRFYGYTF
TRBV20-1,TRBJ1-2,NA,CSAWGPDGYTF
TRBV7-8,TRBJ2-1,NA,CASSFSSYEQFF
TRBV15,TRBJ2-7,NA,CATSRAGTSSYEQYF
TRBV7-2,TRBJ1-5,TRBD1,CASSPRQGAAGQPQHF
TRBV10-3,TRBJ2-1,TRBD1,CAISEQTGVYNEQFF
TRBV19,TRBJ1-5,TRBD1,CASSIGTGGNQPQHF
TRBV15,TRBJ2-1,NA,CATIRPGRLEEEQFF
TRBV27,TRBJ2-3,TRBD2,CASSLSQRSAGGGETQYF
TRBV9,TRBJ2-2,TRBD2,CASSPISGGHGTGELFF
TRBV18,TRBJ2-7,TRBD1,CASSPWDSSYEQYF
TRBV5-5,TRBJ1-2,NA,CASSPRAGESGYTF
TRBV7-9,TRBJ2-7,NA,CASSLETAYYEQYF
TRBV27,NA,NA,CASRTILSEQYF
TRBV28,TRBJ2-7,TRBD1,CASISIGDSSYEQYF
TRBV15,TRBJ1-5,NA,CATSSRGRGNQPQHF
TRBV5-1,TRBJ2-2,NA,CASSSGTPNTGELFF
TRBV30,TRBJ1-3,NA,CAFTAVVDTIYF
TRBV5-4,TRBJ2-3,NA,CASSLTGTDPDTQYF
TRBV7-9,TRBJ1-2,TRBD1,CASWDSSNYGYTF
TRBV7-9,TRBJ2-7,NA,CASSPGAGANYEQYF
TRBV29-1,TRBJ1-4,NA,CSARGGEGNEKLFF
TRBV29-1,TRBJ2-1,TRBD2,CSPETQAGKGNEQFF
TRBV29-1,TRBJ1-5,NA,CSVGAANQPQHF
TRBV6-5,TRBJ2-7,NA,CASSVQASYEQYF
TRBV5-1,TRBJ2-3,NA,CASNPSGGPDTQYF
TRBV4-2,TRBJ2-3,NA,CASSLEVDTQYF
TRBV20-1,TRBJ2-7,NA,CSAQQNEQYF
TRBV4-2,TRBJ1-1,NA,CASSLRRMIDLTTEAFF
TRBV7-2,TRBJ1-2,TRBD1,CASSPGTGVGYGYTF
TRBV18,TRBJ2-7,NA,CASSPEGTLYEQYF
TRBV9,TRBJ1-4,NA,CASSVVRTEVGSEKLFF
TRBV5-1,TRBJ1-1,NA,CASSFPGTEAFF
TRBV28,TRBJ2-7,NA,CASSSFEARSYEQYF
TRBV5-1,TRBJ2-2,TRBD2,CATRILAGGGGGELFF
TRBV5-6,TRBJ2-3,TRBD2,CASSFGLAGGGDTQYF
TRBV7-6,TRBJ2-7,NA,CASSLGSITGTTYEQYF